This passage covers 27 T cell receptor beta chains from one sample sequenced in a study of cytomegalovirus exposure and HLA in healthy donors. Clones were read by immunoSEQ multiplex PCR, and TCRdb kept only the in-frame ones, dropping some. The sample lists 90,000 to 130,000 clones; roughly nine tenths were seen once. The sequencing input was PBMCs. These TCRs come from a woman under 30 in good health and CMV-seronegative.

The genes are TRBV27 and TRBJ1-5, with a possible D match to TRBD1 (5 bases). Per germline, CDR1 MNHEY and CDR2 SMNVEV (reference sequence). The CDR3 totals 15 residues. V lost 0 bases and J lost 6, with 12 bases in between. The CDR3 sequence: CASSLSGRASQPQHF. The CDR3 nucleotides are TGTGCCAGCAGTTTATCGGGCAGGGCAAGTCAGCCCCAGCATTTT.

This sequence joins TRBV4-1 and TRBJ2-3, with a weak D call TRBD1 (5 bases). Germline V CDR1 and CDR2: MGHRA, YSYEKL. The CDR3 loop spans 14 amino acids. Between the trimmed V and J ends, which lost 3 bases and 1 base, there was a span of 8 bases. The CDR3 here is CASSHRGGTDTQYF. In DNA form, the CDR3 reads TGCGCCAGCAGCCATAGGGGTGGCACAGATACGCAGTATTTT.

The chain is built from TRBV7-9 and TRBJ2-2; D remains unclear. CDR1 is SEHNR and CDR2 is FQNEAQ in the germline V gene (reference sequence). This CDR3 is built from 16 residues. V shed 4 bases and J shed 4 bases, with 16 bases lying between them. The CDR3 spells CASSSNLGSGTGELFF. The CDR3, as DNA: TGTGCCAGCAGCTCCAACCTCGGGTCGGGCACCGGGGAGCTGTTTTTT.

The chain joins TRBV6-1 to TRBJ2-7; 11 bases are a match to TRBD1. V lost 4 bases and J lost 2; bases outside the gene matches: 4. Germline CDR1 is MNHNS and CDR2 is SASEGT. The CDR3 has 15 amino acids. The CDR3: CASSGTGQGAYEQYF. The DNA of the CDR3 is TGTGCCAGCAGTGGGACGGGACAGGGGGCCTACGAGCAGTACTTC.

This chain links TRBV28 with TRBJ2-7; TRBD1 might be the D (6 bases). Trimming removed 5 bases from V and 6 bases from J, with 14 bases in between. CDR3 length equals 13 residues. Germline assignment: CDR1 MDHEN and CDR2 SYDVKM. As DNA, the CDR3 is TGTGCCAGCAGTCCACAGGGTTCCGGCGAGCAGTACTTC. Amino acids: CASSPQGSGEQYF.

CDR3 in DNA: TGCGCCAGCAGCCCCGACAGGCAATCGAACACCGGGGAGCTGTTTTTT. Its translation: CASSPDRQSNTGELFF. The chain combines TRBV4-3 with TRBJ2-2, with D possibly TRBD1 on 6 matching bases. In germline, CDR1 is LGHNA, CDR2 YSLEER. The CDR3 sequence is 16 residues long. Trimming shortened V by 4 bases and J by 0 bases, and 12 bases separated the two germline ends.

V usage is TRBV28 and J usage is TRBJ1-4; D is unresolved. Trimming shortened V by 5 bases and J by 6 bases, and 7 bases separated the two germline ends. Germline values: CDR1 MDHEN, CDR2 SYDVKM. This CDR3 has 12 residues. The CDR3 region has the DNA TGTGCCAGCAGTAGCATAGATGAAAAACTGTTTTTT. Amino acid sequence: CASSSIDEKLFF.

The chain joins TRBV7-3 to TRBJ2-1; 9 bases line up with TRBD2. V shed 2 bases, J shed 8 bases, and the junction held 10 bases outside the gene matches. Per germline, CDR1 SGHTA and CDR2 FQGTGA. The CDR3 is made up of 16 amino acids. The CDR3 reads CASSLAGGIAGDEQFF. The DNA for the CDR3 is TGTGCCAGCAGCTTAGCCGGGGGTATAGCGGGAGATGAGCAGTTCTTC.

The table lists this clone with a few counts. V is TRBV6-4 and J is TRBJ2-1; a possible D gene is TRBD2 (7 bases). Per germline, CDR1 MRHNA and CDR2 SNTAGT. The V end lost 2 bases, the J end lost 4 bases, and 15 bases lay between the germline ends. This CDR3 comprises 16 residues. Here the CDR3 DNA reads TGTGCCAGCAGTGACGAGGGGGGGCTAGCGTACAATGAGCAGTTCTTC. This translates into CASSDEGGLAYNEQFF.

V and J are TRBV29-1 and TRBJ2-3, with 10 bases identical to TRBD2. The length of the CDR3 is 15 residues. CDR1 is SQVTM and CDR2 is ANQGSEA in the germline V gene. V lost 4 bases and J lost 4; bases outside the gene matches: 8. CDR3 protein: CSVGRRLAGADTQYF. CDR3 bases: TGCAGCGTTGGTAGGAGACTAGCGGGTGCAGATACGCAGTATTTT.

The chain joins TRBV5-1 to TRBJ1-1; D is ambiguous. The CDR3 is 13 amino acids. Germline V gene lookup returns CDR1 SGHRS and CDR2 YFSETQ. Trimming removed 1 base at V and 1 base at J, with 5 bases between. CDR3 loop: CASSLLQNTEAFF. CDR3 coding DNA: TGCGCCAGCAGCTTGTTACAGAACACTGAAGCTTTCTTT. Full variable domain (missing parts from reference TRBV5-1 and TRBJ1-1): KAGVTQTPRYLIKTRGQQVTLSCSPISGHRSVSWYQQTPGQGLQFLFEYFSETQRNKGNFPGRFSGRQFSNSRSEMNVSTLELGDSALYLCASSLLQNTEAFFGQGTRLTVV.

The rearrangement joins TRBV6-1 to TRBJ1-2; the D is unclear. This CDR3 comprises 16 residues. Deletions cut 1 base from V and 2 bases from J, with 14 bases between. Germline loops: CDR1 MNHNS, CDR2 SASEGT. The CDR3 DNA is TGTGCCAGCAGTGAAGGGGGAGCTTTCATGAACTATGGCTACACCTTC. This translates into CASSEGGAFMNYGYTF.

This CDR3 is CASRTTSGRADEQFF. The CDR3, as DNA: TGTGCCAGCAGAACGACTAGCGGGAGGGCCGATGAGCAGTTCTTC. The J gene is TRBJ2-1, the V gene TRBV6-5, with TRBD2 matching 14 bases. The CDR3 runs 15 residues. Germline lookup yields CDR1 MNHEY and CDR2 SVGAGI. V lost 6 bases to trimming and J lost 8 bases; unmatched junction nucleotides: 6.

The chain joins TRBV4-3 to TRBJ1-4; the match to TRBD1 covers 8 bases. Germline V gives CDR1 LGHNA, CDR2 YSLEER. V gave up 1 base and J gave up 7 bases; unmatched junction bases: 8. This CDR3 spans 16 amino acids. The CDR3 nucleotides read TGCGCCAGCAGCCAAGCTGGGACAGGCCTGGGTGAAAAACTGTTTTTT. Amino acid sequence: CASSQAGTGLGEKLFF.

This chain joins TRBV7-3 and TRBJ1-2; tentative D call: TRBD1 (5 bases). This CDR3 comprises 14 residues. Germline V gives CDR1 SGHTA, CDR2 FQGTGA. V was shortened by 5 bases and J by 5 bases, with 15 bases between the two germline ends. The CDR3 spells CASSPQGSGYGYTF. The DNA for the CDR3 is TGTGCCAGCAGCCCCCAGGGTTCCGGTTATGGCTACACCTTC.

This chain uses TRBV9 with TRBJ2-7, with D uncertain. Germline V gene lookup returns CDR1 SGDLS and CDR2 YYNGEE. The V end was cut by 0 bases, the J end by 7 bases, with 11 bases between. CDR3 length equals 13 residues. The CDR3 DNA reads TGTGCCAGCAGCGTAGACGGTTTCAGGGAGCAGTACTTC. Translating gives CASSVDGFREQYF. Together with reference TRBV9 and TRBJ2-7, the CDR3 gives the full variable domain: DSGVTQTPKHLITATGQRVTLRCSPRSGDLSVYWYQQSLDQGLQFLIQYYNGEERAKGNILERFSAQQFPDLHSELNLSSLELGDSALYFCASSVDGFREQYFGPGTRLTVT.

The chain carries TRBV28 and TRBJ2-7; 10 nucleotides match TRBD1. The CDR3 is 14 amino acids. Germline CDR1 MDHEN, CDR2 SYDVKM. The chain's CDR3 is CVSKGQGTPYEQYF. DNA of the CDR3: TGTGTTTCCAAGGGACAGGGGACCCCCTACGAGCAGTACTTC.

V usage is TRBV6-6 and J usage is TRBJ1-1; D gene uncertain. This CDR3 is 14 amino acids long. Trimming shortened V by 2 bases and J by 4 bases, and 11 bases separated the two germline ends. In germline, CDR1 is MNHNY, CDR2 SVGAGI (reference sequence). The CDR3: CASSYPPGGTEAFF. CDR3 nucleotides: TGTGCCAGCAGTTACCCCCCGGGAGGCACTGAAGCTTTCTTT.

The chain carries TRBV4-2 and TRBJ2-1; D is unclear. Germline CDR1 is LGHNA and CDR2 is YNFKEQ. Deletions cut 4 bases from V and 7 bases from J, with 17 bases between. This CDR3 has 15 amino acids. The CDR3 protein is CASSPRQRHLNEQFF. The CDR3 DNA is TGTGCCAGCAGCCCACGACAAAGACATCTGAATGAGCAGTTCTTC.

The chain is built from TRBV15 and TRBJ2-7; 7 bases align to TRBD1. CDR3 length: 14 residues. The germline CDR1 and CDR2 sequences are LNHNV and YYDKDF (reference sequence). V shed 6 bases and J 0 bases; nucleotides not matched to a gene: 5. CDR3 DNA: TGTGCCACCAGTGTAGGGGGCTTCTCCTACGAGCAGTACTTC. Translation: CATSVGGFSYEQYF.

This chain uses TRBV15 with TRBJ1-4; D perhaps matches TRBD1 (6 bases). V gave up 4 bases and J gave up 3 bases, with 15 bases separating them. CDR3 length: 16 amino acids. Germline V lookup: CDR1 LNHNV, CDR2 YYDKDF (reference sequence). CDR3 in DNA: TGTGCCACCAGCAAGAGGCGGGGGGCCGCTAATGAAAAACTGTTTTTT. Protein product: CATSKRRGAANEKLFF.

This chain uses TRBV6-1 with TRBJ1-2; D perhaps matches TRBD1 (5 bases). This CDR3 has 13 amino acids. The V gene lost 11 bases and the J gene lost 3 bases, with 16 bases spanning the gap. CDR1 is MNHNS and CDR2 is SASEGT in the germline V gene. CDR3 in DNA: TGTGCCGGAGGGACGGAGGGGTACTATGGCTACACCTTC. Residues: CAGGTEGYYGYTF.

The J gene is TRBJ2-4, the V gene TRBV4-1; TRBD1 matches at 8 bases. The germline V gene encodes CDR1 MGHRA and CDR2 YSYEKL. V shed 4 bases and J 1 base; nucleotides not matched to a gene: 15. The CDR3 loop spans 19 amino acids. Here the CDR3 DNA reads TGCGCCAGCAGCCCTCCGTTAGGACAGGGACCGGAGGCCAAAAACATTCAGTACTTC. Protein sequence: CASSPPLGQGPEAKNIQYF.

The chain joins TRBV9 to TRBJ2-1; TRBD2 aligns across 9 bases. The CDR3 contains 15 residues. Germline CDR1 and CDR2: SGDLS and YYNGEE. Trimming at V came to 3 bases and at J to 4 bases, leaving 5 bases not matched to a gene. The CDR3: CASSGGTSRYNEQFF. The CDR3 DNA reads as TGTGCCAGCAGCGGTGGGACTAGCAGATACAATGAGCAGTTCTTC.

The gene calls are TRBV7-8 and TRBJ1-5, with unresolved D. CDR3 length equals 14 residues. V lost 3 bases to trimming and J lost 3 bases, with 9 bases between them. Germline CDR1 reads SGHVS; CDR2 reads FQNEAQ. Here the CDR3 DNA reads TGTGCCAGCAGCTTTTCAGGCTCCAATCAGCCCCAGCATTTT. Amino acids: CASSFSGSNQPQHF. The full variable domain, in which reference TRBV7-8 and TRBJ1-5 provide the parts outside the CDR3, is GAGVSQSPRYKVAKRGQDVALRCDPISGHVSLFWYQQALGQGPEFLTYFQNEAQLDKSGLPSDRFFAERPEGSVSTLKIQRTQQEDSAVYLCASSFSGSNQPQHFGDGTRLSIL.

CDR3 in amino acids: CASSDDRSNNEQFF. The CDR3 DNA follows: TGTGCCAGCAGTGACGACAGGTCAAACAATGAGCAGTTCTTC. The chain links TRBV9 to TRBJ2-1; tentatively, D is TRBD1 (6 bases). CDR1 is SGDLS and CDR2 is YYNGEE in the germline V gene. Trimming cost V 5 bases and J 5 bases, with 14 bases left between them. The CDR3 consists of 14 residues.

The chain carries TRBV4-3 and TRBJ1-1; unclear D gene. CDR3 size: 16 residues. Germline V gene data show CDR1 as LGHNA and CDR2 as YSLEER. Trimming cost V 1 base and J 6 bases, with 18 bases left between them. The CDR3 bases are TGCGCCAGCAGCCAAGTCCGAGGGAACCCTGTCGCTGAAGCTTTCTTT. Translating gives CASSQVRGNPVAEAFF.